These T cell receptor beta chains were read from a single sample in a study of OX40 agonist ivuxolimab in advanced cancers. The repertoire was sequenced with immunoSEQ multiplex PCR; TCRdb's copy has only in-frame clones and lacks some. The sample yields more than 50,000 clones, 82% seen once. Sequencing used CD4+ or CD8+ T cells sorted from blood, obtained in a trial of the OX40 agonist ivuxolimab. These receptors all come from an adult with an advanced solid tumor such as melanoma, head and neck, liver or kidney cancer. The CDR3 runs from the conserved cysteine through the conserved F or W. Each record gives: V gene, clone size, D gene, J gene, CDR3 length, CDR3 DNA, CDR3 protein. A D gene is named only where the DNA matches it firmly. The size field is filled for only some rows; it gives once, few, many or a size class.

V gene: TRBV5-4
clone size: .
D gene: .
J gene: TRBJ2-7
CDR3 length: 17
CDR3 DNA: TGTGCCAGCAGCCCCAAGCCGGGGGCGCTCCAGCTCAACGAGCAGTACTTC
CDR3 protein: CASSPKPGALQLNEQYF

V gene: TRBV5-8
clone size: .
D gene: .
J gene: TRBJ2-7
CDR3 length: 16
CDR3 DNA: TGTGCCAGCAGCTTGGGGACGGGAGCACCTTCCTACGAGCAGTACTTC
CDR3 protein: CASSLGTGAPSYEQYF

V gene: TRBV7-9
clone size: .
D gene: .
J gene: TRBJ2-1
CDR3 length: 14
CDR3 DNA: TGTGCCAGCAGCCCCTCTCTAGAGACCAATGAGCAGTTCTTC
CDR3 protein: CASSPSLETNEQFF

V gene: TRBV5-4
clone size: .
D gene: TRBD2
J gene: TRBJ2-5
CDR3 length: 16
CDR3 DNA: TGTGCCAGCAGCTCGATACTTCTAGCGGGGGAAGAGACCCAGTACTTC
CDR3 protein: CASSSILLAGEETQYF

V gene: TRBV7-2
clone size: .
D gene: .
J gene: TRBJ2-3
CDR3 length: 15
CDR3 DNA: TGTGCCAGCAGCTTACAGAGCGGGAGCACAGATACGCAGTATTTT
CDR3 protein: CASSLQSGSTDTQYF

V gene: TRBV7-2
clone size: .
D gene: TRBD1
J gene: TRBJ2-1
CDR3 length: 14
CDR3 DNA: TGTGCCAGCAGCCGGACAGGTACCTACAATGAGCAGTTCTTC
CDR3 protein: CASSRTGTYNEQFF

V gene: TRBV30
clone size: .
D gene: .
J gene: TRBJ2-7
CDR3 length: 11
CDR3 DNA: TGTGCCTGGAGTGCCCGAGGTGAGCAGTACTTC
CDR3 protein: CAWSARGEQYF

V gene: TRBV29-1
clone size: .
D gene: .
J gene: TRBJ1-1
CDR3 length: 11
CDR3 DNA: TGCAGCGTACCGGGAAACACTGAAGCTTTCTTT
CDR3 protein: CSVPGNTEAFF

V gene: TRBV11-2
clone size: few
D gene: .
J gene: TRBJ2-5
CDR3 length: 13
CDR3 DNA: TGTGCCAGCAGCTTCGCGCCGCAAGAGACCCAGTACTTC
CDR3 protein: CASSFAPQETQYF

V gene: TRBV6-1
clone size: .
D gene: TRBD2
J gene: TRBJ2-1
CDR3 length: 15
CDR3 DNA: TGTGCCAGCAGCCAAGCGGGAGGGCCCTACAATGAGCAGTTCTTC
CDR3 protein: CASSQAGGPYNEQFF

V gene: TRBV30
clone size: .
D gene: .
J gene: TRBJ2-3
CDR3 length: 12
CDR3 DNA: TGTGCCTGGAGTGTACGCGCAGATACGCAGTATTTT
CDR3 protein: CAWSVRADTQYF

V gene: TRBV15
clone size: .
D gene: TRBD2
J gene: TRBJ2-5
CDR3 length: 16
CDR3 DNA: TGTGCCACCAGCAGACTTCTAGCGGGGGGCCAAGAGACCCAGTACTTC
CDR3 protein: CATSRLLAGGQETQYF

V gene: TRBV5-1
clone size: .
D gene: TRBD2
J gene: TRBJ2-1
CDR3 length: 16
CDR3 DNA: TGCGCCAGCAGCTTCCTAGCGGGAGCCAGATACAATGAGCAGTTCTTC
CDR3 protein: CASSFLAGARYNEQFF

V gene: TRBV10-3
clone size: .
D gene: TRBD1
J gene: TRBJ1-1
CDR3 length: 15
CDR3 DNA: TGTGCCATCAGTGATCGGGACAGGAGTGGAACTGAAGCTTTCTTT
CDR3 protein: CAISDRDRSGTEAFF

V gene: TRBV28
clone size: .
D gene: .
J gene: TRBJ1-5
CDR3 length: 14
CDR3 DNA: TGTGCCAGCAGACCGGGACTAGGAGGTCAGCCCCAGCATTTT
CDR3 protein: CASRPGLGGQPQHF

V gene: TRBV7-2
clone size: .
D gene: .
J gene: TRBJ2-6
CDR3 length: 11
CDR3 DNA: TGTGCCACCACGGGGGCCAACGTCCTGACTTTC
CDR3 protein: CATTGANVLTF

V gene: TRBV6-1
clone size: once
D gene: TRBD1
J gene: TRBJ1-2
CDR3 length: 15
CDR3 DNA: TGTGCCAGCAGTGAAGCATGGACAGGGTTCTATGGCTACACCTTC
CDR3 protein: CASSEAWTGFYGYTF

V gene: TRBV5-1
clone size: .
D gene: TRBD2
J gene: TRBJ2-1
CDR3 length: 16
CDR3 DNA: TGCGCCAGCAGCTTGAGTGTAGCGGGGGCGTACAATGAGCAGTTCTTC
CDR3 protein: CASSLSVAGAYNEQFF

V gene: TRBV5-1
clone size: .
D gene: TRBD2
J gene: TRBJ2-7
CDR3 length: 16
CDR3 DNA: TGCGCCAGCAGCAAGACTAGCGGGCCCTCCTCCTACGAGCAGTACTTC
CDR3 protein: CASSKTSGPSSYEQYF

V gene: TRBV30
clone size: .
D gene: .
J gene: TRBJ1-5
CDR3 length: 15
CDR3 DNA: TGTGCCTGGAACCCTTATGGGGGGAGCGATCAGCCCCAGCATTTT
CDR3 protein: CAWNPYGGSDQPQHF

V gene: TRBV15
clone size: few
D gene: .
J gene: TRBJ2-3
CDR3 length: 14
CDR3 DNA: TGTGCCACCAGCAGAGACTGGGAAACAGATACGCAGTATTTT
CDR3 protein: CATSRDWETDTQYF

V gene: TRBV19
clone size: few
D gene: TRBD1
J gene: TRBJ2-1
CDR3 length: 14
CDR3 DNA: TGTGCCACCCTTCCCCACAGGGGGCAAAGTGAGCAGTTCTTC
CDR3 protein: CATLPHRGQSEQFF

V gene: TRBV7-3
clone size: .
D gene: TRBD2
J gene: TRBJ2-3
CDR3 length: 17
CDR3 DNA: TGTGCCAGCAGCACCTCACTAGCGGGGGGCCTTATGGATACGCAGTATTTT
CDR3 protein: CASSTSLAGGLMDTQYF

V gene: TRBV29-1
clone size: few
D gene: TRBD1
J gene: TRBJ2-3
CDR3 length: 16
CDR3 DNA: TGCAGCGTTGCTTTATCCGGGACAGGGGGCTCAGATACGCAGTATTTT
CDR3 protein: CSVALSGTGGSDTQYF

V gene: TRBV2
clone size: .
D gene: TRBD1
J gene: TRBJ2-7
CDR3 length: 15
CDR3 DNA: TGTGCCAGCAGTGCCCCTGGGACAGGGAACTACGAGCAGTACTTC
CDR3 protein: CASSAPGTGNYEQYF

V gene: TRBV14
clone size: .
D gene: TRBD1
J gene: TRBJ2-5
CDR3 length: 15
CDR3 DNA: TGTGCCAGCAGCCCCAAAAGGACAGGGAAAGAGACCCAGTACTTC
CDR3 protein: CASSPKRTGKETQYF

V gene: TRBV6-4
clone size: once
D gene: .
J gene: TRBJ2-1
CDR3 length: 14
CDR3 DNA: TGTGCCAGCAGTGTGGACCCGACGATCGGTGAGCAGTTCTTC
CDR3 protein: CASSVDPTIGEQFF

V gene: TRBV6-6
clone size: .
D gene: .
J gene: TRBJ1-3
CDR3 length: 15
CDR3 DNA: TGTGCCAGCACCTACGGGGGGAACTCTGGAAACACCATATATTTT
CDR3 protein: CASTYGGNSGNTIYF

V gene: TRBV9
clone size: .
D gene: .
J gene: TRBJ1-3
CDR3 length: 13
CDR3 DNA: TGTGCCAGCGGACATCGGACTCGGGACACCATATATTTT
CDR3 protein: CASGHRTRDTIYF